Listed below are T cell receptor beta chains from one sample, sequenced in a study of identical twins. TCRdb re-analysed the 5' RACE reads in MiXCR, keeping a single row per CDR3 protein. The sample holds approximately 600,000 distinct CDR3 sequences, 9.6% seen once. These same records also appear under a second study, on yellow fever vaccine responses in identical twins.

The sequenced material came from PBMCs. These receptors all stem from a woman in her late teens or twenties in good health. Both conserved end residues are part of each CDR3. The D gene is left open where the match is weak. Clone size is shown for a subset of rows, as once, few, many or a class of expanded clone.

j_call v_call d_call clone_size cdr3_nt cdr3_aa
TRBJ2-5 TRBV5-1 TRBD2 many TGCGCCAGCAGCACCACTCCCACTAGCGGGGAGACCCAGTACTTC CASSTTPTSGETQYF
TRBJ2-1 TRBV30 - - TGTGCCTGGAGAGGTTCCAATGAGCAGTTCTTC CAWRGSNEQFF
TRBJ2-1 TRBV10-2 TRBD2 few TGCGCCAGCAGAGGACTAGCGAGCAATGAGCAGTTCTTC CASRGLASNEQFF
TRBJ2-2 TRBV11-2 TRBD2 few TGTGCCAGCAGCGCACGCGGGGGCACCGGGGAGCTGTTTTTT CASSARGGTGELFF
TRBJ2-5 TRBV12-3/TRBV12-4 TRBD2 few TGTGCCAGCAGTTTGCAACTAGCGGGGGTCCAAGAGACCCAGTACTTC CASSLQLAGVQETQYF
TRBJ1-1 TRBV12-3/TRBV12-4 - few TGTGCCAGCAGTTCACACACAGGTTTCACTGAAGCTTTCTTT CASSSHTGFTEAFF
TRBJ2-3 TRBV2 - few TGTGCCAGCAGTGTTTCCCCCTCTTCGGCGGGAATCACAGATACGCAGTATTTT CASSVSPSSAGITDTQYF
TRBJ2-2 TRBV5-1 - many TGCGCCAGCAGCGCGGGACAGAGGACGGGGGAGCTGTTTTTT CASSAGQRTGELFF
TRBJ2-3 TRBV29-1 - many TGCAGCGTCTACCCGGGGCACAGGAGAACAGATACGCAGTATTTT CSVYPGHRRTDTQYF
TRBJ1-4 TRBV20-1 - many TGCAGTGTGAGGGGGGGGGACGAAAAACTGTTTTTT CSVRGGDEKLFF
TRBJ2-1 TRBV7-2 - few TGTGCCAGCAGCTCCGACTCAACCGGCTCCTACAATGAGCAGTTCTTC CASSSDSTGSYNEQFF
TRBJ2-7 TRBV25-1 - few TGTGCCAGCAGTGAATCGGGGAGTAGGATCTACGAGCAGTACTTC CASSESGSRIYEQYF
TRBJ2-5 TRBV3-1 - few TGTGCCAGCAGCCAAAGGGGTACGGAGACCCAGTACTTC CASSQRGTETQYF
TRBJ2-7 TRBV10-3 TRBD1 many TGTGCCATCAGTGAGGTTAGAGGTCTTGGGACAGCCCCTGAGCAGTACTTC CAISEVRGLGTAPEQYF
TRBJ2-1 TRBV12-3/TRBV12-4 - many TGTGCCAGCAGTGCCGTCCCACAGGGATTGGGTGAGCAGTTCTTC CASSAVPQGLGEQFF
TRBJ2-2 TRBV7-2 TRBD1 - TGTGCCAGCAGCTCCGGGACAGGGAGCTCGAACACCGGGGAGCTGTTTTTT CASSSGTGSSNTGELFF
TRBJ2-7 TRBV27 - - TGTGCCAGCAGTTTCACAGGTCCTCTCTACGAGCAGTACTTC CASSFTGPLYEQYF
TRBJ2-2 TRBV29-1 TRBD1 - TGCAGCGTTCGGGACAGGGGCCTCGGCGGGGAGCTGTTTTTT CSVRDRGLGGELFF
TRBJ2-7 TRBV7-2 - - TGTGCCAGCAGCCTCGGGATGATAGGGTACGAGCAGTACTTC CASSLGMIGYEQYF
TRBJ2-3 TRBV12-3/TRBV12-4 - many TGTGCCAGCAGTTTTGTAGCGGCACCCTCCGATACGCAGTATTTT CASSFVAAPSDTQYF
TRBJ1-4 TRBV7-8 TRBD1 - TGTGCCAGCAGCTTCGAGGACAGGGGTCCTGAAAAACTGTTTTTT CASSFEDRGPEKLFF
TRBJ2-7 TRBV20-1 - - TGCAGTGCTCCCGGCGGTTGGAGCGCCTACGAGCAGTACTTC CSAPGGWSAYEQYF
TRBJ2-1 TRBV4-3 - - TGCGCCAGCAGCCAAGATCCCCAACGGGAGCAGTTCTTC CASSQDPQREQFF
TRBJ2-5 TRBV9 - - TGTGCCAGCAGCCCTCACGCGGGGGCAGGGAAGACCCAGTACTTC CASSPHAGAGKTQYF
TRBJ2-3 TRBV29-1 - many TGCAGCGTTCGAGGGGGGGAAGATACGCAGTATTTT CSVRGGEDTQYF
TRBJ2-3 TRBV29-1 - few TGCAGCGCTCAAGGGGGACTGGATCCACTCAGGGATACGCAGTATTTT CSAQGGLDPLRDTQYF
TRBJ2-1 TRBV4-3 TRBD1 few TGCGCCAGCAGCCAGGGGACAGGGGGCTACTACAATGAGCAGTTCTTC CASSQGTGGYYNEQFF
TRBJ2-3 TRBV7-2 - many TGTGCCAGCAGCTTAGACGCGACTACAGATACGCAGTATTTT CASSLDATTDTQYF
TRBJ2-3 TRBV12-3/TRBV12-4 TRBD2 many TGTGCCAGCAAACCAAGCGGGGGGGGGGCAGATACGCAGTATTTT CASKPSGGGADTQYF
TRBJ1-1 TRBV4-3 - many TGCGCCAGCAGCCAAGATAAGGTGTTTTTCACTGAAGCTTTCTTT CASSQDKVFFTEAFF
TRBJ2-7 TRBV30 - few TGTGCCTGGAGTCGCGCTGCTGAGCAGTACTTC CAWSRAAEQYF
TRBJ1-2 TRBV15 - many TGTGCCACCAGCAGAGATCAGGGAGGCTATGGCTACACCTTC CATSRDQGGYGYTF
TRBJ2-2 TRBV7-8 - - TGTGCCAGCAGCTCAACGCCCTTCTCCGCGAACACCGGGGAGCTGTTTTTT CASSSTPFSANTGELFF
TRBJ2-7 TRBV2 TRBD1 - TGTGCCAGCAATCCCGGGACAGGGCCCTACGAGCAGTACTTC CASNPGTGPYEQYF
TRBJ2-2 TRBV5-6 - many TGTGCCAGCAGCTTGGTGCAGTGGAATAGCGAGAACACCGGGGAGCTGTTTTTT CASSLVQWNSENTGELFF
TRBJ2-2 TRBV6-2/TRBV6-3 - few TGTGCCAGCAGTTTGAGCGTTCTGACCGGGGAGCTGTTTTTT CASSLSVLTGELFF
TRBJ2-7 TRBV6-2/TRBV6-3 - few TGTGCCAGCGGGGACGGGGTAACCTACGAGCAGTACTTC CASGDGVTYEQYF
TRBJ2-5 TRBV15 TRBD2 few TGTGCCACCAGCAGAGGAGCGACTAGCGGGTCACAAGAGACCCAGTACTTC CATSRGATSGSQETQYF
TRBJ2-7 TRBV7-2 TRBD1 - TGTGCCAGCAGCTTAGGTTGGGTGGGACAGTACGAGCAGTACTTC CASSLGWVGQYEQYF